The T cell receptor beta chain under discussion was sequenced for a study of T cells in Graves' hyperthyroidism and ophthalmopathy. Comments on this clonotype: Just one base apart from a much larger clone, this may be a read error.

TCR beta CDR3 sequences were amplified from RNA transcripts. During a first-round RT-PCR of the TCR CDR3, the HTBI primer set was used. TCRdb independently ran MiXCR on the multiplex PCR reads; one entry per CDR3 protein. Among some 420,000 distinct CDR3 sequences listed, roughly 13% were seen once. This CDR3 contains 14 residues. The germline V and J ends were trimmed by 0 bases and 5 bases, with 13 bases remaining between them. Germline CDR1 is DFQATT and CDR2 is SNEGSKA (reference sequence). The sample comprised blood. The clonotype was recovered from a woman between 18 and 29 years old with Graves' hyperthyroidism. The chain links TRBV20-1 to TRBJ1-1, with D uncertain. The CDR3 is CSARDGVIDTEAFF. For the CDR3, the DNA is TGCAGTGCTAGAGATGGGGTAATCGATACTGAAGCTTTCTTT.